One sample yielded the 22 T cell receptor beta chains listed below, sequenced in a study of blood T cells in healthy people across ages. Alongside a J-beta primer mix, a sample-barcoded 5' primer served in a second PCR lasting about 7 to 12 cycles. A single record per CDR3 protein comes from TCRdb applying MiXCR to the 5' RACE reads. The sample lists under 1,000,000 distinct CDR3 sequences; around 36% were seen once. Material for sequencing was blood. The receptors were gathered from a man aged 18 to 29 in good health.

This clonotype was seen many times. This may be a read error: a much more frequent sequence differs by one nucleotide. The rearrangement joins TRBV9 to TRBJ1-2; D uncertain. This CDR3 region has 13 residues. V was cut by 3 bases and J by 2 bases, with 8 bases left in between. CDR1 and CDR2 from the germline V gene are SGDLS and YYNGEE. CDR3 DNA: TGTGCCAGCAGCGGAGAGGACAACTATGGCTACACCTTC. This translates into CASSGEDNYGYTF.

In the case of this clonotype: It may be a read error: a sequence one base away is much more abundant. The J gene is TRBJ2-3, the V gene TRBV7-2; TRBD2 agrees at 9 bases. CDR3 length: 16 residues. V shed 3 bases, J shed 2 bases, and the junction held 6 bases outside the gene matches. Germline loops: CDR1 SGHTA, CDR2 FQGNSA. The CDR3 nucleotides read TGTGCCAGCAGCTTCGGACTAGCGCCTACCACAGATACGCAGTATTTT. Translated: CASSFGLAPTTDTQYF.

This sequence joins TRBV4-1 and TRBJ2-2; D is ambiguous. CDR1 MGHRA and CDR2 YSYEKL come from the germline V gene. The CDR3 contains 14 residues. V was pared by 0 bases and J by 5 bases, with 7 bases between. CDR3 protein: CASSQETRTGELFF. The CDR3, as DNA: TGCGCCAGCAGCCAAGAGACCAGGACCGGGGAGCTGTTTTTT.

Only a few counts were recorded for this clonotype. CDR3 residues: CASSLGTSSRRNEQYF. The CDR3, as DNA: TGCGCCAGCAGCCTCGGGACTAGCAGCCGTAGGAATGAGCAGTACTTC. The rearrangement joins TRBV4-3 to TRBJ2-5; 9 nucleotides agree with TRBD2. Germline CDR1 is LGHNA and CDR2 is YSLEER. The trim removed 4 bases at V and 11 bases at J, leaving 17 bases unmatched. This CDR3 comprises 16 residues.

Only a few counts were recorded for this clonotype. The chain carries TRBV4-2 and TRBJ2-1; maybe TRBD2 (7 bases). Germline V CDR1 and CDR2: LGHNA, YNFKEQ. This CDR3 is 15 amino acids long. Deletions cut 5 bases from V and 2 bases from J, with 13 bases between. The CDR3 DNA follows: TGTGCCAGCAGCGACACGGGGGGCGCCTACAATGAGCAGTTCTTC. Protein product: CASSDTGGAYNEQFF.

This clonotype was counted between two and nine times. This chain joins TRBV2 and TRBJ1-2, with D hard to call. Trimming took off 8 bases at V and 7 bases at J, with 14 bases between the two ends. The CDR3 is 12 amino acids. Germline V gene data show CDR1 as SNHLY and CDR2 as FYNNEI. This CDR3 is CASWGGSSGYTF. The DNA for the CDR3 is TGTGCCAGCTGGGGAGGTTCTAGTGGCTACACCTTC.

The chain carries TRBV9 and TRBJ1-1; 8 bases align to TRBD1. J lost 6 bases, V lost 4 bases, and 5 bases had no gene match. This CDR3 spans 13 amino acids. Germline V lookup: CDR1 SGDLS, CDR2 YYNGEE. The CDR3 DNA sequence: TGTGCCAGCAGCACTGGACAGGGCCCTGAAGCTTTCTTT. Protein sequence: CASSTGQGPEAFF.

This clonotype was found a few times. The chain employs TRBV29-1 and TRBJ1-2; D unclear. The ends were cut back, 5 bases at V and 8 bases at J, with 9 bases in the middle. The CDR3 covers 10 residues. CDR1 is SQVTM, CDR2 ANQGSEA, per germline. The CDR3 protein is CSVWVSGYTF. CDR3 DNA: TGCAGCGTTTGGGTAAGCGGCTACACCTTC.

Concerning this clonotype: The junction differs from germline at one of its ends, possibly a read error. The chain employs TRBV5-5 and TRBJ2-3; 9 bases fit TRBD1. Germline V CDR1 and CDR2: SGHKS, YYEKEE (reference sequence). This CDR3 region has 15 residues. CDR3 bases: TGTACCAGCAGGACGGGGGGACAGGGAACAGATACGCAGTATTTT. The encoded protein is CTSRTGGQGTDTQYF.

V gene TRBV29-1 combines with J gene TRBJ1-1; possibly TRBD1 for D (6 bases). The CDR3 is made up of 12 amino acids. Germline loops: CDR1 SQVTM, CDR2 ANQGSEA. Deletions cut 7 bases from V and 2 bases from J, with 11 bases between. This CDR3 is CSGGDTNTEAFF. CDR3 sequence (DNA): TGCAGCGGGGGGGACACCAACACTGAAGCTTTCTTT.

This chain links TRBV4-1 with TRBJ2-1; 10 bases align to TRBD1. The CDR3 length is 13 residues. With 8 bases clipped from V and 4 bases from J, the junction kept 2 bases outside the gene matches. Germline values: CDR1 MGHRA, CDR2 YSYEKL. This chain's CDR3 is CASRQGAYNEQFF. The CDR3 nucleotides are TGCGCCAGCCGACAGGGGGCGTACAATGAGCAGTTCTTC.

Turning to this clonotype: A much larger clonotype is one base distant, so this may be a read error. CDR3 in amino acids: CASSILGPGGNNEQFF. In DNA, the CDR3 is TGTGCCAGCAGTATATTAGGCCCGGGGGGAAACAATGAGCAGTTCTTC. V and J are TRBV6-2 or TRBV6-3 and TRBJ2-1, with 7 bases that match TRBD2. The V and J ends lost 5 bases and 5 bases, in that order; junction bases with no gene match: 12. The CDR3 runs 16 residues. Germline V gene sequence: CDR1 MNHEY, CDR2 SVGEGT.

This clonotype has a count of ten or more. The chain couples TRBV6-2 or TRBV6-3 to TRBJ2-3, with no clear D. This CDR3 comprises 16 residues. Germline-derived CDR1 and CDR2 are MNHEY and SVGEGT. The V end was cut by 5 bases, the J end by 1 base, with 16 bases between. The CDR3 spells CASSPPGSGGTDTQYF. The CDR3 DNA reads as TGTGCCAGCAGTCCTCCTGGGTCCGGCGGCACAGATACGCAGTATTTT.

This clonotype was seen many times. The chain recombines TRBV12-3 or TRBV12-4 with TRBJ2-7; D unclear. CDR3 size: 13 residues. Deletions cut 6 bases from V and 6 bases from J, with 15 bases between. The CDR3 DNA is TGTGCCAGCAGCCCTCGTCCTAGAGGCGAGCAGTACTTC. Translation: CASSPRPRGEQYF.

V gene TRBV6-5 combines with J gene TRBJ1-1; 7 positions agree with TRBD1. The CDR3 is 14 amino acids. The V and J ends lost 7 bases and 2 bases, in that order; junction bases with no gene match: 7. CDR1 is MNHEY and CDR2 is SVGAGI in the germline V gene. The chain's CDR3 is CASTQEGANTEAFF. The CDR3 DNA sequence: TGTGCCAGCACCCAGGAGGGGGCCAACACTGAAGCTTTCTTT.

In this sample, this clonotype turned up a few times. J is TRBJ1-5 and V is TRBV10-3, with TRBD1 identical over 8 bases. Germline CDR1 is ENHRY and CDR2 is SYGVKD. The CDR3 is 14 residues long. J lost 6 bases, V lost 11 bases, and 12 bases had no gene match. As DNA, the CDR3 is TGTGCCGTTCGGGACAGGTCCGATAGTCAGCCCCAGCATTTT. Translation gives CAVRDRSDSQPQHF.

The J gene is TRBJ2-7, the V gene TRBV12-3 or TRBV12-4; D is possibly TRBD1 or TRBD2 (5 bases each). The V gene lost 3 bases and the J gene lost 10 bases, with 13 bases spanning the gap. The CDR3 length is 12 residues. CDR3 nucleotides: TGTGCCAGCAGTTTCCTCGGGGCTACCCAGTACTTC. Protein product: CASSFLGATQYF.

This chain joins TRBV20-1 and TRBJ1-4, with D unclear. Germline V CDR1 and CDR2: DFQATT, SNEGSKA (reference sequence). The CDR3 has 14 residues. Trimming took off 4 bases at V and 0 bases at J, with 9 bases between the two ends. In DNA, the CDR3 is TGCAGTGCTAAAGGTGTGGCAACTAATGAAAAACTGTTTTTT. This encodes CSAKGVATNEKLFF.

V gene TRBV20-1 combines with J gene TRBJ1-1; D is uncertain. Germline V gene lookup returns CDR1 DFQATT and CDR2 SNEGSKA (reference sequence). V was pared by 0 bases and J by 1 base, with 12 bases between. This CDR3 is built from 15 residues. The CDR3 coding sequence is TGCAGTGCTAGAGATGGGGTCGCGGGGAACACTGAAGCTTTCTTT. This sequence encodes CSARDGVAGNTEAFF.

On this clonotype itself: A read error may account for a junction end that differs from germline. V is TRBV6-5 and J is TRBJ1-2; no reliable D call. The CDR3 covers 13 residues. Germline CDR1 reads MNHEY; CDR2 reads SVGAGI. In DNA, the CDR3 is TGTGCCAGCAGTGACTCGGCTGACTATGGCCACACCTTC. Translating gives CASSDSADYGHTF.

This clonotype occurred a few times. V gene TRBV7-2 combines with J gene TRBJ2-7; TRBD1 is a possible D gene (5 bases). The CDR3 consists of 14 residues. Germline V gives CDR1 SGHTA, CDR2 FQGNSA. The V and J ends lost 5 bases and 1 base respectively, with 12 bases between them. The CDR3 nucleotides are TGTGCCAGCAGCATAGGGGCGGTTTCCTACGAGCAGTACTTC. Its translation: CASSIGAVSYEQYF.

On this clonotype: A clone one base away is much larger, so this may be a read error. The chain couples TRBV9 to TRBJ2-3; D unresolved. V gave up 4 bases and J gave up 2 bases, with 11 bases separating them. This CDR3 comprises 14 residues. Germline V gene data show CDR1 as SGDLS and CDR2 as YYNGEE. For the CDR3, the DNA is TGTGCCAGCAGCATAGACCGACACACAGATACGCAGTATTTT. It specifies CASSIDRHTDTQYF.